Following are 5 T cell receptor beta chains from one sample sequenced in a study of T cell changes during pregnancy in multiple sclerosis. Assay: immunoSEQ multiplex PCR; the TCRdb copy retains only in-frame clones and omits some. The sample holds roughly 64,000 clones, about 90% seen once. The material sequenced was peripheral blood, taken in the third trimester of pregnancy. The receptor source for this set is a female donor in good health, enrolled as a control in a pregnancy study.

V is TRBV28 and J is TRBJ2-4; TRBD1 aligns across 8 bases. J was trimmed by 7 bases and V by 2 bases; bases with no gene match: 4. Per germline, CDR1 MDHEN and CDR2 SYDVKM. This CDR3 comprises 14 residues. The CDR3 DNA reads as TGTGCCAGCAGTTTACGGACAGGGAAGAACATTCAGTACTTC. Translating gives CASSLRTGKNIQYF.

V is TRBV5-6 and J is TRBJ2-3; 13 bases align to TRBD2. The CDR3 runs 18 residues. In germline, CDR1 is SGHDT, CDR2 YYEEEE. The V and J ends lost 0 bases and 7 bases, in that order; junction bases with no gene match: 11. DNA of the CDR3: TGTGCCAGCAGCTTGGACTGGACTAGCGGGAGAGGCCATAATACGCAGTATTTT. Protein: CASSLDWTSGRGHNTQYF.

This chain connects TRBV18 to TRBJ2-2; possible D gene TRBD2, 5 bases. Germline assignment: CDR1 KGHSH and CDR2 LQKENI. V lost 3 bases, J lost 0 bases, and 8 bases lay in between. The CDR3 spans 15 residues. The CDR3 DNA is TGTGCCAGCTCACCGCCAGCGGCGAACACCGGGGAGCTGTTTTTT. Translated, it gives CASSPPAANTGELFF.

V is TRBV5-6 and J is TRBJ2-4; 7 positions match TRBD2. CDR3 length: 15 residues. V trimming: 4 bases; J trimming: 1 base; junction bases outside the gene matches: 5. The V gene's germline CDR1 is SGHDT and CDR2 YYEEEE. The CDR3 DNA is TGTGCCAGCAGCCGGGAGGTGGTGGCCAAAAACATTCAGTACTTC. Protein product: CASSREVVAKNIQYF.

The chain is built from TRBV30 and TRBJ1-1, with a weak D call TRBD1 (5 bases). Trimming shortened V by 0 bases and J by 11 bases, and 19 bases separated the two germline ends. This CDR3 region has 14 residues. Germline CDR1 reads GTSNPN; CDR2 reads SVGIG (reference sequence). As DNA, the CDR3 is TGTGCCTGGAGTGTACCGTGGGGGGGGGTTGGGGCTTTCTTT. Residues: CAWSVPWGGVGAFF.